This T cell receptor (beta chain) was sequenced in a study of T cell repertoires in cytomegalovirus infection (dated by TCRdb to between 2018 and 2020). Background on the whole study: The peptide stimulations were aimed at well-studied HLA-B-restricted epitopes as well as recently identified HLA-C-restricted CMV epitopes, whose presentation resists viral immunomodulation. The HLA type of each donor mattered for the analysis, because public TCR beta signatures pointed to carriage of CMV infection along with the matching HLA type. The study at large found these results: The ex vivo response was dominated by HLA-C-restricted CMV-specific TCR beta clonotypes, which also provided the single most frequent clonotype in two of eight donors. In both this cohort and an independent cohort of 350 or so donors, the cumulative frequency of public TCR beta family members distinguished carriers of CMV infection plus the relevant HLA type.

The reads were generated on an Illumina HiSeq 1500. In TCRdb, the public reads were trimmed at Q25 with fastp and aligned with MiXCR, with productive beta chains retained. CDR3 protein duplicates are merged, each entry listing the most common genes and DNA. For this sample the table gives 900,000 to 950,000 distinct CDR3 sequences, of which around 30% were detected only once. The top ten constitute more than 13% of the sample. What this sample's treatment or condition label stands for: in vitro stimulation with specific CMV peptide epitopes to enrich CMV-specific T cells. A note on this clonotype: What antigen it recognizes has not been identified. The junction departs from germline at one end; a sequencing error may be responsible.

CDR1 and CDR2, per the germline V gene, are SGHDN and FVKESK. The CDR3 holds 13 amino acids from the cysteine to the phenylalanine. Only the CDR3 region is kept as DNA, spanning 39 bases read in frame from base 1. The clonotype originates from a human donor in good health (CMV status not recorded). Some clones in this sample may be carry-over from other donors' samples. The material sequenced was cultured CD8+ T cells from PBMCs, taken from culture after CMV antigen stimulation. Rearrangement joined TRBV14 to TRBJ2-7, with TRBD1 matching 9 junction bases. The CDR3 protein sequence reads: CASSQASGTGIGF. The DNA sequence follows: TGTGCCAGCAGCCAAGCCTCCGGGACAGGGATCGGGTTC.